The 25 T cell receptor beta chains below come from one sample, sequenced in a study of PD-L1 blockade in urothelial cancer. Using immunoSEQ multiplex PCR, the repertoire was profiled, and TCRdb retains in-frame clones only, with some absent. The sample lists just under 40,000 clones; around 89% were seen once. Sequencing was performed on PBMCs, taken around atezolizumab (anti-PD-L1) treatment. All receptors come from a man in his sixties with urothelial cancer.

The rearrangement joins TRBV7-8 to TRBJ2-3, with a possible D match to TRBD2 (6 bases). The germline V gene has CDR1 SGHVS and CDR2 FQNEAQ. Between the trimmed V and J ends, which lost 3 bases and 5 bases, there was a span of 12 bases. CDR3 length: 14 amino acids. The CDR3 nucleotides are TGTGCCAGCAGCTTCGGGGGACTCTTAGATACGCAGTATTTT. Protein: CASSFGGLLDTQYF.

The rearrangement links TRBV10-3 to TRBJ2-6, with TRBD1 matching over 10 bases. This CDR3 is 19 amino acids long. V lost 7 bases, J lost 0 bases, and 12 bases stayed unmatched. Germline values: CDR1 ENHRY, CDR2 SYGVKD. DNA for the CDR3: TGTGCCATCACCGGTCGACAGGGGGCGACCCTCTCTGGGGCCAACGTCCTGACTTTC. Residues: CAITGRQGATLSGANVLTF.

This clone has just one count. In nucleotides, the CDR3 is TGCGCCAGCAGCTTGGGGGAGGGCGGCAATCAGCCCCAGCATTTT. Translation: CASSLGEGGNQPQHF. This chain uses TRBV5-1 with TRBJ1-5; D remains ambiguous. There are 15 residues in the CDR3. Per the germline V gene, CDR1 is SGHRS and CDR2 is YFSETQ. The V end lost 0 bases, the J end lost 2 bases, and 9 bases lay between the germline ends.

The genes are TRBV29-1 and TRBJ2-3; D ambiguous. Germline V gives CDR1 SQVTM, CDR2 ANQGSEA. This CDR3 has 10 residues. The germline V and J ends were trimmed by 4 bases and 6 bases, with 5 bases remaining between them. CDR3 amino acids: CSVAGDTQYF. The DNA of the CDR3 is TGCAGCGTTGCCGGGGATACGCAGTATTTT.

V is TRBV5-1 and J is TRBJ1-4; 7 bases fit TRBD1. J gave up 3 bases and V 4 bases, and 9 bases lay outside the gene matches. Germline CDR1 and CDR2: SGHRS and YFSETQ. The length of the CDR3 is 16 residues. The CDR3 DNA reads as TGCGCCAGCAGCAAAGAACCGGGACAGTCTAATGAAAAACTGTTTTTT. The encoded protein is CASSKEPGQSNEKLFF.

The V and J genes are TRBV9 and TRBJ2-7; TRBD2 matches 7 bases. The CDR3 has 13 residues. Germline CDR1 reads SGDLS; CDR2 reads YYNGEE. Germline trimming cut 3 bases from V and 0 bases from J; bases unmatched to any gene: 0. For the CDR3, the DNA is TGTGCCAGCAGCGGCGGGGGCTCCTACGAGCAGTACTTC. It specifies CASSGGGSYEQYF. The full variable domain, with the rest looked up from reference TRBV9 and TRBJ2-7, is DSGVTQTPKHLITATGQRVTLRCSPRSGDLSVYWYQQSLDQGLQFLIQYYNGEERAKGNILERFSAQQFPDLHSELNLSSLELGDSALYFCASSGGGSYEQYFGPGTRLTVT.

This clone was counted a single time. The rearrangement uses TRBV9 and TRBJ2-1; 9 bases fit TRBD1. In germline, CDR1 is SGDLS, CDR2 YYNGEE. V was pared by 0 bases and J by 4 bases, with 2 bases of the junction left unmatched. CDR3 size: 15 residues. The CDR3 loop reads CASSVEDRGYNEQFF. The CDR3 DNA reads TGTGCCAGCAGCGTAGAGGACAGGGGATACAATGAGCAGTTCTTC.

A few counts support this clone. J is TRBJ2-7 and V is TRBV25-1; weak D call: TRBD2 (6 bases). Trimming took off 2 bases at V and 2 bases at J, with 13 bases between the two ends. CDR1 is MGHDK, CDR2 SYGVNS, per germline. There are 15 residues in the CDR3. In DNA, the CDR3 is TGTGCCAGCAGTGAAGGGACGGGAGAAACCTACGAGCAGTACTTC. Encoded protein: CASSEGTGETYEQYF.

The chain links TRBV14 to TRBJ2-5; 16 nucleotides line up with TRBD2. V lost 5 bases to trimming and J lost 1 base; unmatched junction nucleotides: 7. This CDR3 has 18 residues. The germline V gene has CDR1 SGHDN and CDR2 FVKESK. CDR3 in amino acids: CASSKGTSGGALQETQYF. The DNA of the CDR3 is TGTGCCAGCAGCAAAGGGACTAGCGGGGGGGCCCTCCAAGAGACCCAGTACTTC.

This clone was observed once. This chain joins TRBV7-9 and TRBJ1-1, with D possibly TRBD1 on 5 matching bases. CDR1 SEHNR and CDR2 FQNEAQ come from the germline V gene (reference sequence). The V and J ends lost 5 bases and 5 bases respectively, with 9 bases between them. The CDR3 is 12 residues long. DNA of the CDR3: TGTGCCAGCAGCACAGGAAGGACTGAAGCTTTCTTT. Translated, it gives CASSTGRTEAFF. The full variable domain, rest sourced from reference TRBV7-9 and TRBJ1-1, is DTGVSQNPRHKITKRGQNVTFRCDPISEHNRLYWYRQTLGQGPEFLTYFQNEAQLEKSRLLSDRFSAERPKGSFSTLEIQRTEQGDSAMYLCASSTGRTEAFFGQGTRLTVV.

In DNA form, the CDR3 reads TGTGCCAGCAGCCGGGGGACTATGAACACCGGGGAGCTGTTTTTT. As protein: CASSRGTMNTGELFF. The rearrangement links TRBV2 to TRBJ2-2; 7 bases align to TRBD2. The germline gives CDR1 SNHLY, CDR2 FYNNEI. CDR3 length: 15 residues. Germline trimming cut 6 bases from V and 1 base from J; bases unmatched to any gene: 5.

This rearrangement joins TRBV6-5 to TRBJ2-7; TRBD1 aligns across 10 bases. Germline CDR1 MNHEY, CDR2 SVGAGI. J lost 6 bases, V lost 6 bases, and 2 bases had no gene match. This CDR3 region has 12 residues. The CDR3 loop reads CASRRQGAEQYF. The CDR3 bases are TGTGCCAGCAGAAGACAGGGGGCCGAGCAGTACTTC.

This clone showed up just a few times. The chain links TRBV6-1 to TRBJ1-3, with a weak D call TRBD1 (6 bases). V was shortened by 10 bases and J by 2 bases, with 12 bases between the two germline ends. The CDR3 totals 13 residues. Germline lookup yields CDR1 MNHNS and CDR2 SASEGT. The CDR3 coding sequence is TGTGCCATGTCAGAGGGGGCTGGAAACACCATATATTTT. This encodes CAMSEGAGNTIYF.

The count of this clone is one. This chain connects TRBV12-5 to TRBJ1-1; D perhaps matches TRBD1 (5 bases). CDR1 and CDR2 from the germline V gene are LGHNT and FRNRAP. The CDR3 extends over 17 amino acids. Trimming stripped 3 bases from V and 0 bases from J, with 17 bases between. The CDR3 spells CASGFIATGTMNTEAFF. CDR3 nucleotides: TGTGCTAGTGGTTTTATCGCTACCGGGACTATGAACACTGAAGCTTTCTTT. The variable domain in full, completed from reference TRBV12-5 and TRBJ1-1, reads DARVTQTPRHKVTEMGQEVTMRCQPILGHNTVFWYRQTMMQGLELLAYFRNRAPLDDSGMPKDRFSAEMPDATLATLKIQPSEPRDSAVYFCASGFIATGTMNTEAFFGQGTRLTVV.

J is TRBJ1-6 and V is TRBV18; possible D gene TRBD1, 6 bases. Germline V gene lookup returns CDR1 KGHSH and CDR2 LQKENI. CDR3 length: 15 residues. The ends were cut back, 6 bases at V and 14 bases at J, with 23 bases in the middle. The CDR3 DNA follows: TGTGCCAGCTCTTTATACGTGGACAGCGAGGAATCCCTCCACTTT. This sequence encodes CASSLYVDSEESLHF.

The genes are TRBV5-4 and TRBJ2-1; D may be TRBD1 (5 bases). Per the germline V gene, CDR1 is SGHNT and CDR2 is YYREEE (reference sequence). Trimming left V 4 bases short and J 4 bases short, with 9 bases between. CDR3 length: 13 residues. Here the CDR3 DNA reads TGTGCCAGCAGCACCGACAGTTACAATGAGCAGTTCTTC. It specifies CASSTDSYNEQFF. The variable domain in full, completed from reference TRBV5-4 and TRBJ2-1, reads ETGVTQSPTHLIKTRGQQVTLRCSSQSGHNTVSWYQQALGQGPQFIFQYYREEENGRGNFPPRFSGLQFPNYSSELNVNALELDDSALYLCASSTDSYNEQFFGPGTRLTVL.

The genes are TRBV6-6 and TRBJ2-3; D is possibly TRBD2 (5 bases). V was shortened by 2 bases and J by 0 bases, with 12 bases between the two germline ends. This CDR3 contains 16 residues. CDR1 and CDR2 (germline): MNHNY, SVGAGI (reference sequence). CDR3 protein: CASSYSLGDSTDTQYF. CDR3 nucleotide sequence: TGTGCCAGCAGTTACAGTCTCGGGGATAGCACAGATACGCAGTATTTT.

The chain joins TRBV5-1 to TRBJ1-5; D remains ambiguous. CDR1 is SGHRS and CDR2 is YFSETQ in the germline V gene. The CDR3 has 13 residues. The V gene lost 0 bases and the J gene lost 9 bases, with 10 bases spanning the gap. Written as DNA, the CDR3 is TGCGCCAGCAGCTTGGACCCGGGAGGGCCCCAGCATTTT. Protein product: CASSLDPGGPQHF.

The CDR3 reads CASSLGGGVPNEAFF. The CDR3 region has the DNA TGTGCCAGTAGTCTCGGGGGGGGAGTCCCCAATGAAGCTTTCTTT. This rearrangement joins TRBV19 to TRBJ1-1, with D possibly TRBD1 on 5 matching bases. Germline V gene lookup returns CDR1 LNHDA and CDR2 SQIVND (reference sequence). Trimming took 5 bases from V and 7 from J, leaving 20 bases between them. CDR3 length equals 15 residues.

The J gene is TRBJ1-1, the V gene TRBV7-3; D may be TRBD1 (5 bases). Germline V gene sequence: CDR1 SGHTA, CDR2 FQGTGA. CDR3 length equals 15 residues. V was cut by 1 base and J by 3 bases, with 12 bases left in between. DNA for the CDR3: TGTGCCAGCAGCTTAAGGGCAGGGCAGGACACTGAAGCTTTCTTT. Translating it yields CASSLRAGQDTEAFF.

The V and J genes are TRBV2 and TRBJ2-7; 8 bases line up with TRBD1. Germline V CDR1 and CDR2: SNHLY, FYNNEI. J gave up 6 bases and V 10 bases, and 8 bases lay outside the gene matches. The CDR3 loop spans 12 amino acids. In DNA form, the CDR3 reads TGTGCCACCGGACAGGGATCGGGCGAGCAGTACTTC. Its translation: CATGQGSGEQYF.

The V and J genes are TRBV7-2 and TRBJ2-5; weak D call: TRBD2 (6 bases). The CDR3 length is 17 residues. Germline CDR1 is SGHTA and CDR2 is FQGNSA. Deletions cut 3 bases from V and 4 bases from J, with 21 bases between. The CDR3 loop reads CASSFQGGRGSAETQYF. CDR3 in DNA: TGTGCCAGCAGCTTCCAAGGTGGGCGGGGTTCGGCAGAGACCCAGTACTTC.

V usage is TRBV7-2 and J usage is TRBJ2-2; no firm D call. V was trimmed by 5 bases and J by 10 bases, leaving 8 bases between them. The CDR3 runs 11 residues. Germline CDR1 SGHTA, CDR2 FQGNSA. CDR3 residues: CASSPRLELFF. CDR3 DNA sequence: TGTGCCAGCAGCCCTAGACTGGAGCTGTTTTTT.

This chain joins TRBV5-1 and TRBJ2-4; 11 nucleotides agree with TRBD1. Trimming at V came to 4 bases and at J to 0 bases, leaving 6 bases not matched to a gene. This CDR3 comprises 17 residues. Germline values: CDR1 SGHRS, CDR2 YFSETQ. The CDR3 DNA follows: TGCGCCAGCAGCCAAGGACAGGGGGCGTTAGCCAAAAACATTCAGTACTTC. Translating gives CASSQGQGALAKNIQYF.

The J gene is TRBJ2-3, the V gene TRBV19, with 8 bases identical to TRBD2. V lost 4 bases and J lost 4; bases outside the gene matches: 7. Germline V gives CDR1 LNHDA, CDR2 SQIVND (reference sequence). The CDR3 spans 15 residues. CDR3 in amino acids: CASSTPGLAADTQYF. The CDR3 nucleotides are TGTGCCAGTAGTACCCCCGGACTAGCCGCAGATACGCAGTATTTT. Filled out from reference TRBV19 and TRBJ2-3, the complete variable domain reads DGGITQSPKYLFRKEGQNVTLSCEQNLNHDAMYWYRQDPGQGLRLIYYSQIVNDFQKGDIAEGYSVSREKKESFPLTVTSAQKNPTAFYLCASSTPGLAADTQYFGPGTRLTVL.